This T cell receptor (beta chain) was sequenced during a study of PD-L1 blockade in urothelial cancer. The table came from immunoSEQ multiplex PCR; TCRdb's copy has only in-frame clones and leaves some out. The profile shows about 21,000 clones, around 90% of them singletons. This clonotype was obtained from a woman aged 55 to 70 with urothelial cancer. Specimen: PBMCs, collected around atezolizumab (anti-PD-L1) treatment.

This chain's CDR3 is CASSFESGGGWQFF. In DNA, the CDR3 is TGTGCCAGCAGTTTCGAATCAGGGGGAGGATGGCAGTTCTTC. The chain uses TRBV28 and TRBJ2-1; maybe TRBD1 (7 bases). CDR1 and CDR2 (germline): MDHEN, SYDVKM. This CDR3 region has 14 residues. Between the trimmed V and J ends, which lost 3 bases and 12 bases, there was a span of 18 bases.